Listed below are T cell receptor beta chains from one sample, sequenced in a study of Ad26.COV2.S vaccination and SARS-CoV-2 variants. TCRdb keeps only in-frame clones here, not all; method: immunoSEQ multiplex PCR. The top ten hold 17% of the sample, which has over 100,000 clones, 80% seen once. The starting material was peripheral blood, obtained after recovery from COVID-19. The receptors here all came from a human donor who had recovered from COVID-19. Both conserved end residues are part of each CDR3. A D gene is named only where the DNA matches it firmly. A clone size is listed for some rows: how often the clone was seen (once, few, many), or a class if it is expanded.

CDR3 length | J gene | D gene | clone size | V gene | CDR3 protein | CDR3 DNA
16 | TRBJ2-3 | TRBD2 | . | TRBV10-2 | CASSDWGGDITDTQYF | TGCGCCAGCAGTGATTGGGGAGGGGATATCACAGATACGCAGTATTTT
16 | TRBJ1-1 | TRBD1 | . | TRBV6-2/TRBV6-3 | CASSYGTGGGRAEAFF | TGTGCCAGCAGTTACGGGACAGGGGGCGGCCGAGCTGAAGCTTTCTTT
15 | TRBJ2-4 | . | . | TRBV5-1 | CASSLGGTLGNIQYF | TGCGCCAGCAGCTTGGGAGGGACTTTGGGAAACATTCAGTACTTC
15 | TRBJ2-5 | . | . | TRBV3-1/TRBV3-2 | CASARLGSQLETQYF | TGTGCCAGCGCCCGACTCGGTAGCCAGTTAGAGACCCAGTACTTC
18 | TRBJ2-7 | TRBD1 | . | TRBV29-1 | CSVEDLKVAGGVGYEQYF | TGCAGCGTTGAAGATTTAAAAGTAGCAGGGGGCGTTGGCTACGAGCAGTACTTC
15 | TRBJ2-1 | . | . | TRBV6-4 | CASSPMWGVENEQFF | TGTGCCAGCAGTCCTATGTGGGGAGTGGAAAATGAGCAGTTCTTC
16 | TRBJ2-7 | TRBD1 | . | TRBV19 | CASSIGFRDRSHEQYF | TGTGCCAGTAGTATAGGCTTTCGGGACAGGTCCCACGAGCAGTACTTC
15 | TRBJ1-1 | . | few | TRBV5-1 | CASSDTRIGDTEAFF | TGCGCCAGCAGCGACACGCGGATCGGGGACACTGAAGCTTTCTTT
14 | TRBJ2-7 | TRBD1 | . | TRBV28 | CASSFPGQGYEQYF | TGTGCCAGCAGTTTCCCGGGACAGGGCTACGAGCAGTACTTC
17 | TRBJ2-3 | . | . | TRBV13 | CASSFTNGGGDTDTQYF | TGTGCCAGCAGCTTTACAAACGGGGGAGGAGATACAGATACGCAGTATTTT
14 | TRBJ1-2 | . | . | TRBV6-5 | CASSYFRTSHGYTF | TGTGCCAGCAGTTACTTTCGGACAAGTCATGGCTACACCTTC
14 | TRBJ2-2 | . | . | TRBV2 | CASSEGRNTGELFF | TGTGCCAGCAGTGAAGGACGGAACACCGGGGAGCTGTTTTTT
14 | TRBJ2-3 | . | . | TRBV9 | CASSVPGGTDTQYF | TGTGCCAGCAGCGTACCGGGGGGCACAGATACGCAGTATTTT
16 | TRBJ2-5 | TRBD2 | once | TRBV7-7 | CASSLVGSGGQETQYF | TGTGCCAGCAGCTTAGTGGGTAGCGGGGGGCAAGAGACCCAGTACTTC
13 | TRBJ1-2 | . | few | TRBV12-3/TRBV12-4 | CASTSDSIYGYTF | TGTGCCAGCACCTCAGACAGTATCTATGGCTACACCTTC
12 | TRBJ1-1 | TRBD1 | . | TRBV5-4 | CASTFGTAEAFF | TGTGCCAGCACCTTTGGGACAGCCGAAGCTTTCTTT
14 | TRBJ2-3 | TRBD2 | . | TRBV2 | CASKGLAGTDTQYF | TGTGCCAGCAAGGGACTAGCGGGCACAGATACGCAGTATTTT
11 | TRBJ2-7 | . | . | TRBV19 | CATRGAYEQYF | TGTGCCACCAGGGGAGCCTACGAGCAGTACTTC
15 | TRBJ2-3 | TRBD1 | . | TRBV3-1/TRBV3-2 | CASSLGTGVVDTQYF | TGTGCCAGCAGCTTAGGGACAGGGGTTGTAGATACGCAGTATTTT
15 | TRBJ2-5 | TRBD2 | . | TRBV10-3 | CAISRGGNEQETQYF | TGTGCCATCAGCCGCGGGGGGAATGAACAAGAGACCCAGTACTTC
12 | TRBJ1-1 | . | . | TRBV4-1 | CASSQVGDKAFF | TGCGCCAGCAGCCAAGTGGGAGACAAAGCTTTCTTT
14 | TRBJ2-7 | . | . | TRBV3-1/TRBV3-2 | CASSQGRPGYEQYF | TGTGCCAGCAGCCAAGGTAGGCCAGGCTACGAGCAGTACTTC
15 | TRBJ2-7 | . | once | TRBV11-2 | CASSLGRAGVTEQYF | TGTGCCAGCAGCTTAGGGCGGGCAGGGGTGACCGAGCAGTACTTC
17 | TRBJ2-1 | TRBD1 | . | TRBV7-4 | CASSCQTGPLKNNEQFF | TGTGCCAGCAGCTGCCAGACAGGGCCCCTTAAAAACAATGAGCAGTTCTTC
15 | TRBJ1-3 | . | . | TRBV7-2 | CASSLDFSQGNTIYF | TGTGCCAGCAGCTTAGATTTTTCACAGGGAAACACCATATATTTT
15 | TRBJ2-2 | TRBD1 | . | TRBV24-1 | CATSGQGGNTGELFF | TGTGCCACCAGTGGACAGGGGGGGAACACCGGGGAGCTGTTTTTT